The 25 T cell receptor beta chains below all came from one sample that was sequenced in a study of cytomegalovirus exposure and HLA in healthy donors. The PCR had 60 Vbeta and 13 Jbeta primers. Repertoires were generated with immunoSEQ multiplex PCR, while TCRdb's copy carries only in-frame clones and drops some. The table has some 150,000 clones, 68% seen once. The material sequenced was PBMCs. Source of these receptors: a man aged 55-75 years in good health and CMV-seronegative.

The J gene is TRBJ2-3, the V gene TRBV5-4; TRBD1 matches at 7 bases. The CDR3 is 13 amino acids. The ends lost 4 bases at V and 6 bases at J; junction bases unmatched: 5. Germline V gene sequence: CDR1 SGHNT, CDR2 YYREEE (reference sequence). CDR3 nucleotides: TGTGCCAGCAGCCCCCCCAGGGGGGATACGCAGTATTTT. This encodes CASSPPRGDTQYF.

This clone has only a few counts. The chain joins TRBV4-1 to TRBJ1-1, with D possibly matching TRBD1 (6 bases). Germline V gives CDR1 MGHRA, CDR2 YSYEKL. The CDR3 loop spans 12 amino acids. Between the trimmed V and J ends, which lost 0 bases and 11 bases, there was a span of 10 bases. The CDR3 sequence: CASSQEQGVAFF. CDR3 bases: TGCGCCAGCAGCCAAGAACAGGGCGTCGCTTTCTTT.

V and J are TRBV25-1 and TRBJ2-1; D is perhaps TRBD2 (5 bases). The CDR3 extends over 15 amino acids. V was shortened by 1 base and J by 6 bases, with 13 bases between the two germline ends. Per germline, CDR1 MGHDK and CDR2 SYGVNS. This CDR3 is CASSESRFRGNEQFF. The CDR3 DNA reads TGTGCCAGCAGTGAATCAAGGTTTCGGGGCAATGAGCAGTTCTTC.

This clone turned up a few times. The chain couples TRBV15 to TRBJ2-7; 14 nucleotides line up with TRBD2. The CDR3 consists of 18 residues. Germline CDR1 and CDR2: LNHNV and YYDKDF (reference sequence). V was pared by 3 bases and J by 7 bases, with 14 bases of the junction left unmatched. The CDR3 bases are TGTGCCACCAGCAGGGGACTAGCGGGAGTTGCCCAGAGGAGGGAGCAGTACTTC. Its protein is CATSRGLAGVAQRREQYF.

V and J are TRBV11-2 and TRBJ2-5; D might be TRBD2 (5 bases). Per the germline V gene, CDR1 is SGHAT and CDR2 is FQNNGV. This CDR3 contains 13 residues. The V gene lost 1 base and the J gene lost 5 bases, with 8 bases spanning the gap. CDR3 DNA sequence: TGTGCCAGCAGCTTAGGACTAAGTGAGACCCAGTACTTC. Its protein product is CASSLGLSETQYF.

The chain employs TRBV6-1 and TRBJ2-7, with 8 bases fitting TRBD1. J was trimmed by 4 bases and V by 5 bases; bases with no gene match: 10. The CDR3 is 15 amino acids. Germline CDR1 MNHNS, CDR2 SASEGT. In DNA, the CDR3 is TGTGCCAGCAGTCGTTACCGGGACAGGACGTACGAGCAGTACTTC. Translating gives CASSRYRDRTYEQYF.

The rearrangement uses TRBV18 and TRBJ2-5; D may be TRBD2 (6 bases). V lost 2 bases and J lost 3, with 16 bases in between. Germline loops: CDR1 KGHSH, CDR2 LQKENI. The CDR3 contains 16 residues. CDR3 protein: CASSPIAGSFKETQYF. CDR3 DNA: TGTGCCAGCTCACCAATAGCCGGGAGCTTTAAAGAGACCCAGTACTTC.

The chain is built from TRBV11-2 and TRBJ1-5, with a tentative D call TRBD1 (6 bases). Germline V gives CDR1 SGHAT, CDR2 FQNNGV. The V gene lost 1 base and the J gene lost 3 bases, with 10 bases spanning the gap. This CDR3 has 15 amino acids. Here the CDR3 reads CASSLAPGDNQPQHF. The CDR3 DNA is TGTGCCAGCAGCTTAGCCCCAGGGGACAATCAGCCCCAGCATTTT.

There are a few counts of this clone. This chain connects TRBV30 to TRBJ1-3; D gene uncertain. This CDR3 is 12 amino acids long. The V gene's germline CDR1 is GTSNPN and CDR2 SVGIG (reference sequence). V lost 5 bases, J lost 0 bases, and 5 bases lay in between. DNA of the CDR3: TGTGCCTGGCACAGCTCTGGAAACACCATATATTTT. Protein product: CAWHSSGNTIYF.

The chain uses TRBV28 and TRBJ1-6; TRBD1 agrees at 8 bases. Looked up from germline, CDR1 is MDHEN and CDR2 is SYDVKM. Germline trimming cut 7 bases from V and 8 bases from J; bases unmatched to any gene: 7. The CDR3 contains 14 residues. The CDR3 sequence: CASTRQGNDSPLHF. The CDR3 coding sequence is TGTGCCAGCACTCGACAGGGGAATGATTCACCCCTCCACTTT.

V is TRBV19 and J is TRBJ2-7; D perhaps matches TRBD2 (5 bases). Trimming stripped 5 bases from V and 5 bases from J, with 13 bases between. The CDR3 contains 13 residues. CDR1 is LNHDA, CDR2 SQIVND, per germline (reference sequence). The CDR3: CASSPTRIDEQYF. The CDR3 coding sequence is TGTGCCAGTAGTCCTACTAGGATAGACGAGCAGTACTTC. The variable domain in full, with the rest retrieved from reference TRBV19 and TRBJ2-7, is DGGITQSPKYLFRKEGQNVTLSCEQNLNHDAMYWYRQDPGQGLRLIYYSQIVNDFQKGDIAEGYSVSREKKESFPLTVTSAQKNPTAFYLCASSPTRIDEQYFGPGTRLTVT.

The chain employs TRBV13 and TRBJ2-7, with D possibly TRBD2 on 6 matching bases. V was clipped by 3 bases and J by 0 bases, with 6 bases between them. Germline V gene data show CDR1 as PRHDT and CDR2 as FYEKMQ (reference sequence). This CDR3 has 13 amino acids. The CDR3 is CASSFGSSYEQYF. CDR3 in DNA: TGTGCCAGCAGCTTCGGGAGCTCCTACGAGCAGTACTTC. Based on the CDR3 plus reference TRBV13 and TRBJ2-7, the full variable domain is AAGVIQSPRHLIKEKRETATLKCYPIPRHDTVYWYQQGPGQDPQFLISFYEKMQSDKGSIPDRFSAQQFSDYHSELNMSSLELGDSALYFCASSFGSSYEQYFGPGTRLTVT.

V gene TRBV19 combines with J gene TRBJ1-1, with TRBD1 identical over 8 bases. Germline CDR1 LNHDA, CDR2 SQIVND (reference sequence). V dropped 6 bases and J dropped 11; count of bases not matched to a gene: 5. The length of the CDR3 is 11 residues. CDR3 DNA: TGTGCCAGTAGGCAGACAGGGGTGGCTTTCTTT. Encoded protein: CASRQTGVAFF.

This clone was detected once. The V and J genes are TRBV4-1 and TRBJ2-7, with 7 nucleotides matching TRBD2. The CDR3 is made up of 16 amino acids. V lost 4 bases to trimming and J lost 3 bases; unmatched junction nucleotides: 12. The germline CDR1 and CDR2 sequences are MGHRA and YSYEKL. The chain's CDR3 is CASSPGGLVLLYEQYF. The CDR3 DNA follows: TGCGCCAGCAGCCCGGGGGGACTCGTACTACTCTACGAGCAGTACTTC.

The chain couples TRBV5-6 to TRBJ2-7; D ambiguous. The germline CDR1 and CDR2 sequences are SGHDT and YYEEEE. The CDR3 has 13 residues. V shed 4 bases and J shed 4 bases, with 12 bases lying between them. For the CDR3, the DNA is TGTGCCAGCAGCCCAGATGCGAGGTACGAGCAGTACTTC. Encoded protein: CASSPDARYEQYF.

This chain joins TRBV28 and TRBJ2-5, with 7 nucleotides matching TRBD1. This CDR3 is built from 14 residues. J lost 1 base, V lost 6 bases, and 5 bases had no gene match. The germline CDR1 and CDR2 sequences are MDHEN and SYDVKM. CDR3 region: CASSRQGLQETQYF. CDR3 bases: TGTGCCAGCAGCCGACAGGGTCTCCAAGAGACCCAGTACTTC.

This clone was recorded only once. CDR3: CAWSRDISREQYF. As DNA, the CDR3 is TGTGCCTGGTCCCGGGACATCTCAAGAGAGCAGTACTTC. J is TRBJ2-7 and V is TRBV30; D possibly corresponds to TRBD1 (6 bases). Germline CDR1 reads GTSNPN; CDR2 reads SVGIG (reference sequence). V was cut by 5 bases and J by 7 bases, with 18 bases left in between. The length of the CDR3 is 13 residues.

This chain joins TRBV18 and TRBJ1-2; TRBD1 is a possible D gene (6 bases). V was pared by 2 bases and J by 6 bases, with 13 bases between. The germline V gene encodes CDR1 KGHSH and CDR2 LQKENI. The CDR3 has 14 residues. The CDR3 region has the DNA TGTGCCAGCTCACCAAATGGGCAGGGGAATGGCTACACCTTC. Amino acid sequence: CASSPNGQGNGYTF.

The sample holds a few counts of this clone. The chain recombines TRBV9 with TRBJ2-7; 8 bases are shared with TRBD2. CDR3 length: 15 amino acids. The ends lost 0 bases at V and 2 bases at J; junction bases unmatched: 4. CDR1 and CDR2 (germline): SGDLS, YYNGEE. The CDR3 bases are TGTGCCAGCAGCGTAGAAACTAGCGGTCCCTACGAGCAGTACTTC. Translating it yields CASSVETSGPYEQYF. The whole variable domain, remainder taken from reference TRBV9 and TRBJ2-7, is DSGVTQTPKHLITATGQRVTLRCSPRSGDLSVYWYQQSLDQGLQFLIQYYNGEERAKGNILERFSAQQFPDLHSELNLSSLELGDSALYFCASSVETSGPYEQYFGPGTRLTVT.

Written as DNA, the CDR3 is TGTGCCAGTAGTCTAGCGGGAGGGCCCTCAGGGGAGCTGTTTTTT. This sequence encodes CASSLAGGPSGELFF. The chain uses TRBV19 and TRBJ2-2, with 12 bases aligning to TRBD2. The germline V gene has CDR1 LNHDA and CDR2 SQIVND (reference sequence). The CDR3 is 15 amino acids. The V gene end was trimmed by 5 bases and the J gene end by 8 bases; junction bases not matched to a gene: 6.

The chain couples TRBV15 to TRBJ1-1, with TRBD1 matching 12 bases. J was trimmed by 11 bases and V by 0 bases; bases with no gene match: 7. Germline lookup yields CDR1 LNHNV and CDR2 YYDKDF (reference sequence). The CDR3 consists of 15 residues. The CDR3 here is CATSRDRGTGGPAFF. CDR3 bases: TGTGCCACCAGCAGAGATCGAGGGACAGGGGGCCCCGCTTTCTTT. The whole variable domain, filled in from reference TRBV15 and TRBJ1-1, reads DAMVIQNPRYQVTQFGKPVTLSCSQTLNHNVMYWYQQKSSQAPKLLFHYYDKDFNNEADTPDNFQSRRPNTSFCFLDIRSPGLGDTAMYLCATSRDRGTGGPAFFGQGTRLTVV.

In DNA form, the CDR3 reads TGTGCCAGCAGTTTGCGGGACCTGTTGTACGAGCAGTACTTC. Amino acid sequence: CASSLRDLLYEQYF. V gene TRBV28 combines with J gene TRBJ2-7; weak D call: TRBD2 (6 bases). The CDR3 is 14 residues long. With 3 bases removed from V and 4 bases from J, the gap between germline ends came to 13 bases. Looked up from germline, CDR1 is MDHEN and CDR2 is SYDVKM.

This clone was observed once. The chain is built from TRBV7-9 and TRBJ2-1, with D unclear. Germline values: CDR1 SEHNR, CDR2 FQNEAQ (reference sequence). There are 16 residues in the CDR3. Trimming pared 0 bases from V and 10 bases from J, leaving 19 bases between. The CDR3 coding sequence is TGTGCCAGCAGCTTAGCGGCCTTCCCAACTACCGGAGAGCAGTTCTTC. Protein sequence: CASSLAAFPTTGEQFF.

This clone was found a few times. V is TRBV10-2 and J is TRBJ2-2; 7 nucleotides align to TRBD2. The V segment lost 5 bases and the J segment 6 bases; nucleotides outside the gene matches: 6. Per germline, CDR1 WSHSY and CDR2 SAAADI. The CDR3 is made up of 14 amino acids. CDR3 loop: CASSLVRGAGELFF. The CDR3 nucleotides are TGCGCCAGCAGTCTTGTCCGGGGGGCCGGGGAGCTGTTTTTT.

This chain joins TRBV19 and TRBJ1-2; a weak D match, TRBD1 (5 bases). CDR3 length: 15 residues. Germline-derived CDR1 and CDR2 are LNHDA and SQIVND (reference sequence). V dropped 6 bases and J dropped 0 bases, with 14 bases sitting between them. CDR3 sequence reads: CASSRARSANYGYTF. CDR3 DNA: TGTGCCAGTAGCAGGGCCAGGTCAGCTAACTATGGCTACACCTTC. The full variable domain, in which reference TRBV19 and TRBJ1-2 provide the parts outside the CDR3, is DGGITQSPKYLFRKEGQNVTLSCEQNLNHDAMYWYRQDPGQGLRLIYYSQIVNDFQKGDIAEGYSVSREKKESFPLTVTSAQKNPTAFYLCASSRARSANYGYTFGSGTRLTVV.